These 13 T cell receptor beta chains originate from one sample sequenced in a study of technical replicates of blood from a few donors. The protocol was immunoSEQ multiplex PCR, while the TCRdb copy is restricted to in-frame clones and leaves out a portion. The table lists more than 70,000 clones, around 90% of them singletons. The sample comprised T cells isolated from PBMCs. These receptors were taken from a human donor in good health.

This chain's CDR3 is CASSYSEGAYEQYF. The CDR3 nucleotides are TGTGCCAGCAGTTACTCCGAGGGAGCCTACGAGCAGTACTTC. V gene TRBV6-5 combines with J gene TRBJ2-7; TRBD2 might be the D (5 bases). Germline loops: CDR1 MNHEY, CDR2 SVGAGI. Trimming removed 0 bases from V and 2 bases from J, with 8 bases in between. The CDR3 runs 14 residues.

The gene calls are TRBV5-6 and TRBJ2-7; TRBD2 aligns across 9 bases. CDR1 is SGHDT, CDR2 YYEEEE, per germline. J lost 0 bases, V lost 1 base, and 8 bases had no gene match. The CDR3 extends over 17 amino acids. For the CDR3, the DNA is TGTGCCAGCAGCTTGTATAAACTAGCGGGCATCTCCTACGAGCAGTACTTC. This encodes CASSLYKLAGISYEQYF.

The CDR3 region is CASSLRVDRNTQYF. In DNA, the CDR3 is TGTGCCAGCAGTTTGAGGGTAGATAGAAATACGCAGTATTTT. The chain links TRBV28 to TRBJ2-3, with D tentatively TRBD2 (5 bases). V gave up 3 bases and J gave up 7 bases, with 14 bases separating them. CDR1 and CDR2 (germline): MDHEN, SYDVKM. This CDR3 spans 14 amino acids.

This chain joins TRBV29-1 and TRBJ2-1, with TRBD1 matching over 8 bases. The CDR3 loop spans 18 amino acids. Germline values: CDR1 SQVTM, CDR2 ANQGSEA. The trim removed 6 bases at V and 2 bases at J, leaving 18 bases unmatched. The CDR3 sequence is CSVNDPRDRRGAYNEQFF. CDR3 in DNA: TGCAGCGTCAACGATCCCAGGGACAGGAGAGGCGCCTACAATGAGCAGTTCTTC.

The V gene is TRBV2, the J gene TRBJ2-7, with TRBD1 matching over 11 bases. Germline CDR1 and CDR2: SNHLY and FYNNEI. This CDR3 comprises 14 residues. The trim removed 6 bases at V and 5 bases at J, leaving 6 bases unmatched. The DNA for the CDR3 is TGTGCCAGCAGCCTCCGGACAGGGGGCAACGAGCAGTACTTC. Protein sequence: CASSLRTGGNEQYF.

As for this clone: An end of the junction does not agree with germline; a read error may underlie this. The chain has TRBV7-9 and TRBJ2-7; D not certain. CDR1 is SEHNR and CDR2 is FQNEAQ in the germline V gene (reference sequence). This CDR3 has 11 amino acids. CDR3 in amino acids: CASSLVIGLKF. CDR3 in DNA: TGTGCCAGCAGCCTAGTAATCGGGTTGAAATTC.

J is TRBJ1-5 and V is TRBV4-1; D gene unclear. Trimming removed 1 base from V and 2 bases from J, with 9 bases in between. This CDR3 has 15 amino acids. Germline V gene data show CDR1 as MGHRA and CDR2 as YSYEKL. The CDR3 reads CASSQGSLGNQPQHF. The CDR3 region has the DNA TGCGCCAGCAGCCAAGGCTCCCTAGGCAATCAGCCCCAGCATTTT.

V and J are TRBV10-1 and TRBJ2-3, with 9 bases identical to TRBD2. Trimming at V came to 8 bases and at J to 4 bases, leaving 7 bases not matched to a gene. The CDR3 is 14 residues long. Germline V gene data show CDR1 as WNHNN and CDR2 as SYGVQD (reference sequence). The CDR3 loop is CASSLAGTADTQYF. As DNA, the CDR3 is TGCGCCAGCTCCCTAGCGGGGACGGCAGATACGCAGTATTTT.

The rearrangement joins TRBV4-1 to TRBJ2-5; tentative D call: TRBD2 (6 bases). In germline, CDR1 is MGHRA, CDR2 YSYEKL. CDR3 length equals 17 residues. V was trimmed by 1 base and J by 5 bases, leaving 20 bases between them. This CDR3 reads CASSQGVAQRGGETQYF. CDR3 DNA sequence: TGCGCCAGCAGCCAAGGAGTCGCCCAGCGTGGGGGGGAGACCCAGTACTTC.

The chain is built from TRBV1 and TRBJ2-4; no check of the table's D call, TRBD2, against the DNA was made. TRBV1 is recorded as a pseudogene. The CDR3 contains 14 residues. CDR3 in DNA: TGCACCAGCAGCCAGGTGGGAGGGAAGGTTATTCAGTACTTC. It encodes CTSSQVGGKVIQYF.

The chain recombines TRBV28 with TRBJ2-6; D unresolved. Germline V gene sequence: CDR1 MDHEN, CDR2 SYDVKM. This CDR3 is 15 amino acids long. Trimming shortened V by 3 bases and J by 1 base, and 7 bases separated the two germline ends. In DNA, the CDR3 is TGTGCCAGCAGTTTTTCGTCTTCTGGGGCCAACGTCCTGACTTTC. Protein: CASSFSSSGANVLTF.

V and J are TRBV4-1 and TRBJ2-3; TRBD1 is a possible D gene (6 bases). The CDR3 runs to 15 residues. Deletions cut 2 bases from V and 2 bases from J, with 11 bases between. CDR1 and CDR2 (germline): MGHRA, YSYEKL. Written as DNA, the CDR3 is TGCGCCAGCAGCCAATTCCGGACAGACACAGATACGCAGTATTTT. Translating gives CASSQFRTDTDTQYF.

The V call is TRBV4-1, the J call TRBJ1-5; the D gene is possibly TRBD1 (6 bases). The CDR3 covers 16 residues. From germline, CDR1 is MGHRA and CDR2 YSYEKL. The germline V and J ends were trimmed by 3 bases and 1 base, with 13 bases remaining between them. The CDR3 DNA is TGCGCCAGCAGCCAGGGGGGGGCAGGGAGCAATCAGCCCCAGCATTTT. Its protein is CASSQGGAGSNQPQHF.